This T cell receptor beta chain appears in the sequencing data of a study of technical replicates of blood from a few donors. The V gene lost 5 bases and the J gene lost 0 bases, with 11 bases spanning the gap. There are 14 residues in the CDR3. The germline CDR1 and CDR2 sequences are SGHTA and FQGTGA. Here immunoSEQ multiplex PCR was the method, and the copy in TCRdb shows in-frame clones only, minus some. The sample yields just over 70,000 clones, about 94% seen once. The receptor comes from a human donor in good health. The sample was T cells isolated from PBMCs. J is TRBJ2-7 and V is TRBV7-3; D remains unclear. The chain's CDR3 is CASSPSLSSYEQYF. The CDR3 region has the DNA TGTGCCAGCAGCCCAAGCCTGAGCTCCTACGAGCAGTACTTC.